The next 30 T cell receptor beta chains were all read from a single sample in a study of CD8 T cells in Susac syndrome. Random hexamers served to reverse transcribe roughly 0.5 to 1 ug RNA. TCRdb processed the immunoSEQ multiplex PCR reads anew with MiXCR; each CDR3 protein has one entry. Of some 190,000 distinct CDR3 sequences listed, approximately 95% were seen once; the top ten hold around 0.093%. Sequencing was done on a sample of CD4+ T cells from PBMCs. The receptor source for this set is a human donor in good health.

The genes are TRBV30 and TRBJ1-1; tentative D call: TRBD1 (6 bases). V lost 0 bases, J lost 12 bases, and 14 bases lay in between. The germline V gene has CDR1 GTSNPN and CDR2 SVGIG (reference sequence). The length of the CDR3 is 12 residues. CDR3 amino acids: CAWSVLRQATFF. The DNA for the CDR3 is TGTGCCTGGAGTGTACTGAGACAGGCTACTTTCTTT.

V gene TRBV29-1 combines with J gene TRBJ2-1; 9 bases are a match to TRBD1. From germline, CDR1 is SQVTM and CDR2 ANQGSEA. The CDR3 extends over 14 amino acids. V shed 4 bases, J shed 4 bases, and the junction held 5 bases outside the gene matches. DNA for the CDR3: TGCAGCGTTGCGGGACAGGGCCTGTACAATGAGCAGTTCTTC. Translated, it gives CSVAGQGLYNEQFF.

V and J are TRBV2 and TRBJ2-3, with a weak D call TRBD2 (5 bases). From germline, CDR1 is SNHLY and CDR2 FYNNEI. Trimming shortened V by 6 bases and J by 2 bases, and 9 bases separated the two germline ends. The CDR3 consists of 13 residues. CDR3 sequence reads: CASSGEHTDTQYF. For the CDR3, the DNA is TGTGCCAGCAGCGGGGAACACACAGATACGCAGTATTTT.

The V and J genes are TRBV28 and TRBJ1-2, with D uncertain. The V and J ends lost 7 bases and 5 bases respectively, with 11 bases between them. CDR3 length: 12 residues. Looked up from germline, CDR1 is MDHEN and CDR2 is SYDVKM. The CDR3, as DNA: TGTGCCAGCATTTCCGGAATTTATGGCTACACCTTC. Translating gives CASISGIYGYTF.

V and J are TRBV29-1 and TRBJ1-2, with D maybe TRBD1 (5 bases). Germline lookup yields CDR1 SQVTM and CDR2 ANQGSEA. Trimming left V 4 bases short and J 4 bases short, with 22 bases between. This CDR3 contains 16 residues. The CDR3 region is CSVGPYSRDGSYGYTF. In DNA form, the CDR3 reads TGCAGCGTTGGGCCCTATAGCCGGGACGGATCCTATGGCTACACCTTC.

The V and J genes are TRBV20-1 and TRBJ2-1; D may be TRBD2 (7 bases). CDR1 is DFQATT, CDR2 SNEGSKA, per germline (reference sequence). CDR3 length: 16 residues. The V end lost 4 bases, the J end lost 0 bases, and 16 bases lay between the germline ends. CDR3 loop: CSATGGRGSSYNEQFF. In DNA form, the CDR3 reads TGCAGTGCTACCGGGGGGCGTGGGAGCTCCTACAATGAGCAGTTCTTC.

V gene TRBV29-1 combines with J gene TRBJ1-2, with no clear D. CDR1 and CDR2 from the germline V gene are SQVTM and ANQGSEA. Trimming stripped 2 bases from V and 8 bases from J, with 3 bases between. This CDR3 is 9 amino acids long. The CDR3 DNA is TGCAGCGTTGAACCCGGCTACACCTTC. The encoded protein is CSVEPGYTF. Complete variable domain (other parts from reference TRBV29-1 and TRBJ1-2): SAVISQKPSRDICQRGTSLTIQCQVDSQVTMMFWYRQQPGQSLTLIATANQGSEATYESGFVIDKFPISRPNLTFSTLTVSNMSPEDSSIYLCSVEPGYTFGSGTRLTVV.

The chain uses TRBV27 and TRBJ2-7; 7 positions agree with TRBD1. From germline, CDR1 is MNHEY and CDR2 SMNVEV (reference sequence). V was pared by 8 bases and J by 0 bases, with 7 bases of the junction left unmatched. This CDR3 comprises 14 residues. For the CDR3, the DNA is TGTGCCAGCCAGACAGGGATCCCCTCCTACGAGCAGTACGTC. It encodes CASQTGIPSYEQYV.

The chain couples TRBV28 to TRBJ2-2; maybe TRBD2 (6 bases). Germline values: CDR1 MDHEN, CDR2 SYDVKM. The CDR3 extends over 13 amino acids. With 5 bases removed from V and 5 bases from J, the gap between germline ends came to 9 bases. The CDR3 here is CASSILATGELFF. In DNA, the CDR3 is TGTGCCAGCAGTATCCTAGCGACCGGGGAGCTGTTTTTT.

The chain is built from TRBV29-1 and TRBJ2-1, with D possibly being TRBD1 (5 bases). Germline V lookup: CDR1 SQVTM, CDR2 ANQGSEA. V was pared by 4 bases and J by 1 base, with 17 bases between. This CDR3 comprises 16 residues. CDR3 DNA: TGCAGCGTTGCCCACCCAAACAAGGGGTCCTACAATGAGCAGTTCTTC. Translating it yields CSVAHPNKGSYNEQFF.

The chain uses TRBV3-1 and TRBJ2-1; no clear D. Germline CDR1 reads LGHDT; CDR2 reads YNNKEL (reference sequence). The CDR3 has 19 amino acids. V lost 2 bases, J lost 0 bases, and 20 bases lay in between. CDR3 loop: CASSQSSHLLYPSYNEQFF. CDR3 nucleotide sequence: TGTGCCAGCAGCCAATCATCTCATCTACTCTACCCCTCCTACAATGAGCAGTTCTTC.

V and J are TRBV4-3 and TRBJ1-3; D ambiguous. The germline CDR1 and CDR2 sequences are LGHNA and YSLEER. Trimming removed 0 bases at V and 4 bases at J, with 7 bases between. The CDR3 consists of 14 residues. The CDR3 region has the DNA TGCGCCAGCAGCCAAGATTTGGGGGGAAACACCATATATTTT. It encodes CASSQDLGGNTIYF.

As regards this clonotype: A read error may account for a junction end that differs from germline. J is TRBJ2-7 and V is TRBV5-1; possibly TRBD1 for D (6 bases). The germline V gene encodes CDR1 SGHRS and CDR2 YFSETQ. The CDR3 sequence is 14 residues long. CDR3 DNA sequence: TGCGCCAGCAGCCCGGACAGTCTGGAGAGTGGTGTGAACTTC. Translation gives CASSPDSLESGVNF. Variable domain in full (rest from reference TRBV5-1 and TRBJ2-7): KAGVTQTPRYLIKTRGQQVTLSCSPISGHRSVSWYQQTPGQGLQFLFEYFSETQRNKGNFPGRFSGRQFSNSRSEMNVSTLELGDSALYLCASSPDSLESGVNFGPGTRLTVT.

The chain joins TRBV6-5 to TRBJ1-2, with TRBD1 matching 9 bases. The V segment lost 0 bases and the J segment 8 bases; nucleotides outside the gene matches: 7. In germline, CDR1 is MNHEY, CDR2 SVGAGI. The CDR3 runs to 15 residues. CDR3: CASSYSPGQGWGYTF. The CDR3 nucleotides are TGTGCCAGCAGTTACTCCCCTGGACAGGGGTGGGGCTACACCTTC.

The V and J genes are TRBV28 and TRBJ2-3; 8 positions match TRBD1. This CDR3 is built from 14 residues. With 4 bases clipped from V and 3 bases from J, the junction kept 3 bases outside the gene matches. Per germline, CDR1 MDHEN and CDR2 SYDVKM. This chain's CDR3 is CASSSRTGTDTQYF. CDR3 nucleotides: TGTGCCAGCAGTTCGCGGACAGGGACAGATACGCAGTATTTT.

The chain couples TRBV7-6 to TRBJ2-3; D gene uncertain. CDR1 and CDR2 (germline): SGHVS, FNYEAQ. V was clipped by 4 bases and J by 1 base, with 15 bases between them. This CDR3 spans 16 amino acids. The DNA of the CDR3 is TGTGCCAGCAGCTCCCAAGCGATCCAGGGCACAGATACGCAGTATTTT. Translated, it gives CASSSQAIQGTDTQYF.

The genes are TRBV9 and TRBJ2-3, with a weak D call TRBD2 (6 bases). Germline V CDR1 and CDR2: SGDLS, YYNGEE. V lost 3 bases to trimming and J lost 1 base, with 21 bases between them. The CDR3 totals 18 residues. The CDR3 is CASSEPRGSGFGTDTQYF. The CDR3 nucleotides are TGTGCCAGCAGCGAGCCCCGGGGGAGCGGGTTCGGCACAGATACGCAGTATTTT.

The J gene is TRBJ1-2, the V gene TRBV18; perhaps TRBD1 as D (5 bases). This CDR3 has 15 residues. CDR1 is KGHSH and CDR2 is LQKENI in the germline V gene. Trimming removed 3 bases from V and 4 bases from J, with 15 bases in between. In DNA form, the CDR3 reads TGTGCCAGCTCACCTTCCTCGCAGGGACCCTATGGCTACACCTTC. Protein product: CASSPSSQGPYGYTF.

The CDR3 sequence is CSARDREGYNEQFF. In nucleotides, the CDR3 is TGCAGTGCTAGAGATCGGGAGGGATACAATGAGCAGTTCTTC. The chain couples TRBV20-1 to TRBJ2-1, with 8 positions matching TRBD2. The CDR3 extends over 14 amino acids. The V and J ends lost 0 bases and 4 bases, in that order; junction bases with no gene match: 2. The germline V gene has CDR1 DFQATT and CDR2 SNEGSKA (reference sequence).

The genes are TRBV3-1 and TRBJ1-2, with 7 bases aligning to TRBD1. The J segment lost 10 bases and the V segment lost 2 bases, leaving 4 bases of the junction unmatched. CDR1 and CDR2 (germline): LGHDT, YNNKEL (reference sequence). This CDR3 region has 12 residues. CDR3 sequence reads: CASSQLGQDYTF. The CDR3 bases are TGTGCCAGCAGCCAACTAGGACAGGACTACACCTTC.

The chain has TRBV20-1 and TRBJ2-3; TRBD2 agrees at 12 bases. CDR3 size: 14 residues. Germline V gene data show CDR1 as DFQATT and CDR2 as SNEGSKA (reference sequence). V trimming: 6 bases; J trimming: 2 bases; junction bases outside the gene matches: 3. The CDR3 DNA reads TGCAGTGCAAGGACTAGCGGGGACACAGATACGCAGTATTTT. This codes for CSARTSGDTDTQYF.

The table lists this clonotype with a count of one. The J gene is TRBJ2-1, the V gene TRBV4-3; TRBD1 might be the D (6 bases). This CDR3 contains 16 residues. V lost 0 bases and J lost 2, with 11 bases in between. The germline V gene encodes CDR1 LGHNA and CDR2 YSLEER. The CDR3 region has the DNA TGCGCCAGCAGCCAAGATCTGGGGACAACCTACAATGAGCAGTTCTTC. Amino acids: CASSQDLGTTYNEQFF.

The rearrangement joins TRBV15 to TRBJ2-6, with D perhaps matching TRBD1 (7 bases). V lost 8 bases, J lost 1 base, and 12 bases lay in between. This CDR3 region has 15 residues. CDR1 and CDR2 (germline): LNHNV, YYDKDF (reference sequence). CDR3 residues: CATQQGTSGANVLTF. CDR3 DNA: TGTGCCACCCAACAGGGGACTTCTGGGGCCAACGTCCTGACTTTC.

This clonotype was seen just once. The V gene is TRBV30, the J gene TRBJ1-1; 8 nucleotides agree with TRBD1. Germline V gene lookup returns CDR1 GTSNPN and CDR2 SVGIG (reference sequence). CDR3 length equals 13 residues. The ends lost 0 bases at V and 7 bases at J; junction bases unmatched: 4. The DNA of the CDR3 is TGTGCCTGGAGTGTTGGACAGGGCCTTGAAGCTTTCTTT. Protein sequence: CAWSVGQGLEAFF.

This clonotype was counted only a few times. The J gene is TRBJ2-6, the V gene TRBV14; unclear D gene. V lost 2 bases and J lost 1, with 0 bases in between. Looked up from germline, CDR1 is SGHDN and CDR2 is FVKESK. The CDR3 has 13 residues. The CDR3 loop is CASSQSGANVLTF. The CDR3 nucleotides read TGTGCCAGCAGCCAATCTGGGGCCAACGTCCTGACTTTC.

This chain links TRBV20-1 with TRBJ2-2; D ambiguous. The CDR3 loop spans 12 amino acids. In germline, CDR1 is DFQATT, CDR2 SNEGSKA (reference sequence). Deletions cut 6 bases from V and 4 bases from J, with 9 bases between. In DNA form, the CDR3 reads TGCAGTGCCGGAAGGGCCACCGGGGAGCTGTTTTTT. This sequence encodes CSAGRATGELFF.

The chain links TRBV29-1 to TRBJ1-1, with 7 nucleotides matching TRBD1. Germline loops: CDR1 SQVTM, CDR2 ANQGSEA. This CDR3 spans 12 amino acids. Trimming cost V 3 bases and J 4 bases; bases outside gene matches: 2. The CDR3 bases are TGCAGCGTTGATGACAGGGTCACTGAAGCTTTCTTT. As protein: CSVDDRVTEAFF.

This clonotype has a single count. This rearrangement joins TRBV7-2 to TRBJ1-2; unclear D gene. V was cut by 5 bases and J by 8 bases, with 9 bases left in between. This CDR3 spans 11 amino acids. Germline values: CDR1 SGHTA, CDR2 FQGNSA. CDR3 sequence: CASSVLGGYTF. The CDR3 DNA reads as TGTGCCAGCAGCGTATTGGGAGGCTACACCTTC.

The chain is built from TRBV4-3 and TRBJ2-5; 7 bases map to TRBD2. The CDR3 runs 15 residues. Per the germline V gene, CDR1 is LGHNA and CDR2 is YSLEER. The V segment lost 3 bases and the J segment 1 base; nucleotides outside the gene matches: 5. CDR3 residues: CASSQAGEIQETQYF. The CDR3 DNA sequence: TGCGCCAGCAGCCAGGCGGGGGAGATCCAAGAGACCCAGTACTTC.

This chain uses TRBV7-2 with TRBJ1-4; TRBD1 matches 7 bases. The CDR3 runs 14 residues. Germline V CDR1 and CDR2: SGHTA, FQGNSA. J was trimmed by 8 bases and V by 5 bases; bases with no gene match: 8. The CDR3 coding sequence is TGTGCCAGCAGCGTAACAGGGGCACGGGAAAAACTGTTTTTT. Translation gives CASSVTGAREKLFF.